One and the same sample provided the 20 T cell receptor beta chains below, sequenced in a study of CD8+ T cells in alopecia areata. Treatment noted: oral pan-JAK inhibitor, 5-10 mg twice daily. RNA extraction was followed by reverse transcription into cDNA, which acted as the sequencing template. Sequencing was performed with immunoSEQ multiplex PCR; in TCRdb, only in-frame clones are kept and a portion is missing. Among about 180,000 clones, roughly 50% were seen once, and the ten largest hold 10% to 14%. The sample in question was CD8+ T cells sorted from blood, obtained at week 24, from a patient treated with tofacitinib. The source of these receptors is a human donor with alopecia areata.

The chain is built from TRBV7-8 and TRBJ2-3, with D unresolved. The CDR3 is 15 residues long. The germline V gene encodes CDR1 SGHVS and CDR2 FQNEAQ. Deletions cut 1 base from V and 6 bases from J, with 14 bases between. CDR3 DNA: TGTGCCAGCAGCTTAGAACACCTTCAAACGGATACGCAGTATTTT. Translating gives CASSLEHLQTDTQYF. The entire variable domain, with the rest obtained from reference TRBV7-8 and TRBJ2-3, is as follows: GAGVSQSPRYKVAKRGQDVALRCDPISGHVSLFWYQQALGQGPEFLTYFQNEAQLDKSGLPSDRFFAERPEGSVSTLKIQRTQQEDSAVYLCASSLEHLQTDTQYFGPGTRLTVL.

Here the CDR3 DNA reads TGCGCCAGCACCCGGGGCGGGACAGGGGGGAACGAGCAGTACTTC. This codes for CASTRGGTGGNEQYF. The rearrangement links TRBV5-1 to TRBJ2-7; 11 bases agree with TRBD1. J gave up 5 bases and V 6 bases, and 10 bases lay outside the gene matches. The CDR3 has 15 residues. Germline CDR1 is SGHRS and CDR2 is YFSETQ.

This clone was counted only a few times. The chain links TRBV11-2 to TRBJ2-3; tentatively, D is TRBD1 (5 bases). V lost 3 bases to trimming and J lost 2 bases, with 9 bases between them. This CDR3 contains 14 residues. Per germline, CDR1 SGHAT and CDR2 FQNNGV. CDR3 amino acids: CASSFWGSTDTQYF. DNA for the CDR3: TGTGCCAGCAGCTTCTGGGGCTCCACAGATACGCAGTATTTT.

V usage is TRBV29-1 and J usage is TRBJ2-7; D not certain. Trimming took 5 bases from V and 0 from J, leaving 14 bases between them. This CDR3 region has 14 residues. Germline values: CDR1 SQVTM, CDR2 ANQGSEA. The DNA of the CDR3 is TGCAGCGTTCTACCTTCGTGGAGCTCCTACGAGCAGTACTTC. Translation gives CSVLPSWSSYEQYF.

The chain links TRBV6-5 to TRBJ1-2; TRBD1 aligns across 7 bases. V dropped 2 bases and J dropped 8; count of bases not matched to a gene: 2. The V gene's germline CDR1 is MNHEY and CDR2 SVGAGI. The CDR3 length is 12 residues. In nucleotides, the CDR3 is TGTGCCAGCAGTTACGAGGGGGCAGGCTACACCTTC. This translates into CASSYEGAGYTF.

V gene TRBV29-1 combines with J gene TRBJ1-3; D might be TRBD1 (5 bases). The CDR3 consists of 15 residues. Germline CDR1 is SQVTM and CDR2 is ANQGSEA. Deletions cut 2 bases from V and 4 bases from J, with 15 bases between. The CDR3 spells CSVELDAGIGNTIYF. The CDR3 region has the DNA TGCAGCGTTGAATTGGACGCAGGGATAGGAAACACCATATATTTT.

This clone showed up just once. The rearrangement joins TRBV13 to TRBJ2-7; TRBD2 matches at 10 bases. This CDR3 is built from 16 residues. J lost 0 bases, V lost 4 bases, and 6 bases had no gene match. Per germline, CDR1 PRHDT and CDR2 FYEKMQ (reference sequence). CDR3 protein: CASSSETSGDSYEQYF. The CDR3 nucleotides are TGTGCCAGCAGCTCCGAAACTAGCGGGGACTCCTACGAGCAGTACTTC.

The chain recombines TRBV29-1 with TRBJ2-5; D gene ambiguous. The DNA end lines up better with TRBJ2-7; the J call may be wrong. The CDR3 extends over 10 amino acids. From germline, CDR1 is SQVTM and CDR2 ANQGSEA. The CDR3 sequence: CSVVSYEQYF. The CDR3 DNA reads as TGCAGCGTTGTGTCCTACGAGCAGTACTTC.

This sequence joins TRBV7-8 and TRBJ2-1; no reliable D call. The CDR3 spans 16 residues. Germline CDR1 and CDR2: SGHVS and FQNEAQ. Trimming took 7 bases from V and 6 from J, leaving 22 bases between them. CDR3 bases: TGTGCCAGCAACATTCCCCGGCTACCGATAGTCAATGAGCAGTTCTTC. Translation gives CASNIPRLPIVNEQFF.

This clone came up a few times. The CDR3: CASSWLNGELFF. CDR3 in DNA: TGTGCCAGCAGTTGGCTTAACGGGGAGCTGTTTTTT. This chain links TRBV6-5 with TRBJ2-2; D unresolved. The CDR3 spans 12 residues. The germline V gene encodes CDR1 MNHEY and CDR2 SVGAGI. The V gene lost 4 bases and the J gene lost 7 bases, with 7 bases spanning the gap.

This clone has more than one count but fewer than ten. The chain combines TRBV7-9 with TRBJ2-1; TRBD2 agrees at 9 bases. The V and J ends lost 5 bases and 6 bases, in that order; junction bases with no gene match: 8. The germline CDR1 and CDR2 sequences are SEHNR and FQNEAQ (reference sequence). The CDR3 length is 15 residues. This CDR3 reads CASSIGTSSRNEQFF. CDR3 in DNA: TGTGCCAGCAGCATCGGGACTAGCAGCCGCAATGAGCAGTTCTTC.

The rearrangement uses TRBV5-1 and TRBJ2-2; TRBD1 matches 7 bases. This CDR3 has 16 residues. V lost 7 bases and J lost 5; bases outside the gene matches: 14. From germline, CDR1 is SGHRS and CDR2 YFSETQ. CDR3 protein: CASGERSDRRTGELFF. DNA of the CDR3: TGCGCCAGCGGGGAGAGGTCGGACAGGCGAACCGGGGAGCTGTTTTTT.

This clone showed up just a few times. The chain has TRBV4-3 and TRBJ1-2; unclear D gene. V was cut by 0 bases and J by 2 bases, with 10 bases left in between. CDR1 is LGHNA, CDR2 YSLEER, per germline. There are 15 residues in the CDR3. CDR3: CASSQEEAGNYGYTF. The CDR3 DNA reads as TGCGCCAGCAGCCAAGAGGAGGCTGGGAACTATGGCTACACCTTC.

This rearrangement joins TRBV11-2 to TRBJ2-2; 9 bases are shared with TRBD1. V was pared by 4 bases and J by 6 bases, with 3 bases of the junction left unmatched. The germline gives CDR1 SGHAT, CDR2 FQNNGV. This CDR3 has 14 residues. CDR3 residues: CASSSRQGAGELFF. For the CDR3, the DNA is TGTGCCAGCAGCTCTCGACAGGGGGCCGGGGAGCTGTTTTTT.

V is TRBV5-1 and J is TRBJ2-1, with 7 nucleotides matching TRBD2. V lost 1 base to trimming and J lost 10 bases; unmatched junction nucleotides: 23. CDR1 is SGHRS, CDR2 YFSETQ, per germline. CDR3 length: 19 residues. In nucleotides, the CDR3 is TGCGCCAGCAGCTTGTCGGGGACGAAGCGGGGCCACGGGCAAGGGGAGCAGTTCTTC. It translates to CASSLSGTKRGHGQGEQFF.

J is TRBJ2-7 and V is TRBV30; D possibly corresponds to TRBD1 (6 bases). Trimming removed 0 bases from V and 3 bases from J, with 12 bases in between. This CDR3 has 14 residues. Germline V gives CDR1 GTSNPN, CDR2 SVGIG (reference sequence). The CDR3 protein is CAWSVDSGLYEQYF. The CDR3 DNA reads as TGTGCCTGGAGTGTGGACAGTGGACTCTACGAGCAGTACTTC.

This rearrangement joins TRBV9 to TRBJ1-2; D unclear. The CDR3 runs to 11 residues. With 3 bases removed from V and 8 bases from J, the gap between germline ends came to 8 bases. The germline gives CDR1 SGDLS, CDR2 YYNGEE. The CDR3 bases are TGTGCCAGCAGCGCCTCGGGGGGCTACACCTTC. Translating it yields CASSASGGYTF.

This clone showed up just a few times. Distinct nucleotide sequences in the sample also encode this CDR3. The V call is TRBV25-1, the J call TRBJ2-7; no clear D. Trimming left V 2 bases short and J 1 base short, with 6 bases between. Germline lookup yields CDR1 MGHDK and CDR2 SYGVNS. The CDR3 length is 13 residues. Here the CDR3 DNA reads TGTGCCAGCAGTGAACTAGGGTCCTACGAGCAGTACTTC. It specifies CASSELGSYEQYF.

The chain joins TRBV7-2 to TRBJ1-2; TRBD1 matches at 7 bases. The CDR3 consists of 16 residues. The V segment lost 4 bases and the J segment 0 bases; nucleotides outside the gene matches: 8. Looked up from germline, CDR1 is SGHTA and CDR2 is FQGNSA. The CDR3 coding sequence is TGTGCCAGCAGCTCCTCCCGGGACAGCTCTAACTATGGCTACACCTTC. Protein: CASSSSRDSSNYGYTF.

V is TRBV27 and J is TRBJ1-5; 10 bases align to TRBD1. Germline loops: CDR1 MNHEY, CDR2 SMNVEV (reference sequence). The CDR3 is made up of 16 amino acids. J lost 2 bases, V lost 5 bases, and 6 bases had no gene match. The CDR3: CASSGRDRGGNQPQHF. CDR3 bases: TGTGCCAGCAGTGGCCGGGACAGGGGCGGCAATCAGCCCCAGCATTTT.